Here is one TCR beta chain with its context. What it recognizes is unknown. This sample was taken from a study of early stage breast cancer tumors. For the study at large: Most invasive tumors, about 75% of the 16, were ER+/PR+/HER2-.

Study-level results: In most of the 16 patients, blood comparison separated tumor from normal breast. Most shared enriched TCRB sequences were commonly generated ones. Bulk DNA sequencing of unsorted cells missed chain pairing and markers.

The V segment lost 5 bases and the J segment 8 bases; nucleotides outside the gene matches: 9. The length of the CDR3 is 15 residues. Per the germline V gene, CDR1 is SEHNR and CDR2 is FQNEAQ (reference sequence). Repertoires were generated with immunoSEQ multiplex PCR, while TCRdb's copy carries only in-frame clones and drops some. The sample carries some 75,000 clones, roughly 80% recorded once. The material sequenced was blood. V gene TRBV7-9 combines with J gene TRBJ1-4; 9 nucleotides align to TRBD1. The sequence derives from a person aged 55 to 70 with breast cancer. The CDR3 spells CASSKPGQGEEKLFF. CDR3 coding DNA: TGTGCCAGCAGCAAACCGGGACAGGGAGAGGAAAAACTGTTTTTT.